The 2 T cell receptor beta chains presented below share a single source sample, sequenced in a study of PD-1 blockade in classical Hodgkin lymphoma. There was relapse after autologous stem cell transplantation in every patient, and there was variation in brentuximab vedotin exposure. This table comes from immunoSEQ multiplex PCR, and its TCRdb copy is limited to in-frame clones, with some not included. The sample lists around 96,000 clones, roughly 88% seen once, with less than 15% in the top ten. Sequenced material: peripheral blood mononuclear cells (PBMCs), taken at baseline. These receptors were taken from a human donor with classical Hodgkin lymphoma.

The chain links TRBV27 to TRBJ1-1; D gene uncertain. Germline CDR1 is MNHEY and CDR2 is SMNVEV (reference sequence). There are 15 residues in the CDR3. Trimming took 5 bases from V and 5 from J, leaving 18 bases between them. This CDR3 reads CASSADSWGGTEAFF. In DNA form, the CDR3 reads TGTGCCAGCAGTGCAGATTCTTGGGGTGGAACTGAAGCTTTCTTT.

V is TRBV7-2 and J is TRBJ2-3, with D maybe TRBD2 (8 bases). This CDR3 comprises 17 residues. The ends were cut back, 1 base at V and 3 bases at J, with 17 bases in the middle. Germline V gene lookup returns CDR1 SGHTA and CDR2 FQGNSA. The CDR3 loop reads CASSLVGGGGGTDTQYF. In DNA form, the CDR3 reads TGTGCCAGCAGCTTAGTAGGGGGCGGCGGGGGGACAGATACGCAGTATTTT.